One sample yielded the 9 T cell receptor beta chains listed below, sequenced in a study of blood T cell repertoires in COVID-19. Sequencing used immunoSEQ multiplex PCR; TCRdb keeps in-frame clones, though not all of them. The sample has a few hundred thousand clones, roughly 91% seen once. The sequencing sample was made of PBMCs or T cells enriched from blood (not recorded which). These receptors were taken from a woman in her forties or fifties who had been exposed to COVID-19.

The rearrangement uses TRBV5-4 and TRBJ2-7, with D perhaps TRBD2 (5 bases). CDR1 SGHNT and CDR2 YYREEE come from the germline V gene (reference sequence). Trimming removed 0 bases from V and 1 base from J, with 8 bases in between. There are 14 residues in the CDR3. The CDR3 loop is CASSLETGSYEQYF. CDR3 in DNA: TGTGCCAGCAGCTTGGAAACGGGGTCCTACGAGCAGTACTTC.

This clone showed up just once. DNA for the CDR3: TGCGCCAGCAGCCGTATCAGGGGAGAGACCCAGTACTTC. This sequence encodes CASSRIRGETQYF. V and J are TRBV4-1 and TRBJ2-5, with D possibly TRBD1 on 6 matching bases. The CDR3 sequence is 13 residues long. The V and J ends lost 4 bases and 4 bases respectively, with 10 bases between them. CDR1 is MGHRA and CDR2 is YSYEKL in the germline V gene.

The chain joins TRBV2 to TRBJ1-3; D remains unclear. V dropped 10 bases and J dropped 0 bases, with 13 bases sitting between them. The CDR3 length is 14 residues. The V gene's germline CDR1 is SNHLY and CDR2 FYNNEI. The CDR3 loop is CATSTRSSGNTIYF. CDR3 coding DNA: TGTGCCACCTCAACTCGAAGCTCTGGAAACACCATATATTTT.

This clone was counted between two and nine times. The chain is built from TRBV9 and TRBJ2-3; 15 nucleotides agree with TRBD2. CDR1 and CDR2 (germline): SGDLS, YYNGEE. The CDR3 is 18 residues long. The ends lost 4 bases at V and 6 bases at J; junction bases unmatched: 12. The CDR3 is CASSPGLAGGLSGDTQYF. CDR3 nucleotide sequence: TGTGCCAGCAGCCCAGGACTAGCGGGGGGGCTATCGGGTGATACGCAGTATTTT.

The rearrangement joins TRBV18 to TRBJ2-5; 9 nucleotides align to TRBD2. The CDR3 has 15 amino acids. CDR1 and CDR2 (germline): KGHSH, LQKENI. The V and J ends lost 1 base and 0 bases, in that order; junction bases with no gene match: 0. The CDR3 loop reads CASSPLAGDQETQYF. The CDR3, as DNA: TGTGCCAGCTCACCACTAGCGGGGGACCAAGAGACCCAGTACTTC.

This chain connects TRBV6-5 to TRBJ1-1; D call uncertain. V shed 8 bases and J shed 0 bases, with 10 bases lying between them. The CDR3 is 13 amino acids. Per the germline V gene, CDR1 is MNHEY and CDR2 is SVGAGI. The CDR3 here is CASSLNLNTEAFF. CDR3 sequence (DNA): TGTGCCAGCTCACTTAACCTGAACACTGAAGCTTTCTTT.

The chain carries TRBV3-1 (or the pseudogene TRBV3-2) and TRBJ2-1, with TRBD2 identical over 12 bases. CDR1 LGHDT and CDR2 YNNKEL come from the germline V gene (reference sequence). The CDR3 loop spans 18 amino acids. Losses at the gene ends were 0 bases for V and 2 bases for J; bases not matched to a gene: 5. Here the CDR3 DNA reads TGTGCCAGCAGCCAAGATTGGGCTAGCGGGGGGGCCTACAATGAGCAGTTCTTC. Its protein product is CASSQDWASGGAYNEQFF.

The V call is TRBV2, the J call TRBJ1-4; D not certain. This CDR3 has 13 residues. CDR1 is SNHLY, CDR2 FYNNEI, per germline. Between the trimmed V and J ends, which lost 6 bases and 3 bases, there was a span of 8 bases. DNA for the CDR3: TGTGCCAGCAGGGAGAGGGCTAATGAAAAACTGTTTTTT. This codes for CASRERANEKLFF.

This chain uses TRBV4-2 with TRBJ2-3; 9 bases are a match to TRBD2. The CDR3 extends over 17 amino acids. Trimming at V came to 0 bases and at J to 6 bases, leaving 10 bases not matched to a gene. Germline V gene lookup returns CDR1 LGHNA and CDR2 YNFKEQ. This CDR3 reads CASSQEWAGGSLDTQYF. The DNA for the CDR3 is TGTGCCAGCAGCCAAGAATGGGCGGGGGGGTCGCTCGATACGCAGTATTTT.